The 29 T cell receptor beta chains presented below share a single source sample, sequenced in a study of naive and memory T cell subsets. The beta constant-region primer was an equimolar mix of two oligonucleotides covering TRBC1 and TRBC2. TCRdb reprocessed the UMI-ligation and nested PCR reads via MiXCR and lists one record per CDR3 protein. The repertoire holds around 30,000 distinct CDR3 sequences, with over 8.5% as singletons. Sequencing input: effector memory CD4+ T cells from blood. Stated subset: effector memory, CD45RA- CD27-. Receptors originate from a human donor in good health.

This clonotype was recorded many times. The chain carries TRBV7-9 and TRBJ2-3, with 8 nucleotides matching TRBD2. There are 14 residues in the CDR3. CDR1 and CDR2 from the germline V gene are SEHNR and FQNEAQ (reference sequence). With V trimmed by 3 bases and J by 5 bases, 4 bases remained unmatched. In DNA, the CDR3 is TGTGCCAGCAGCTTCGGGACTAGGGGAGATACGCAGTATTTT. Its translation is CASSFGTRGDTQYF.

This clonotype has a count of ten or more. The V gene is TRBV29-1, the J gene TRBJ1-1; D gene ambiguous. The germline gives CDR1 SQVTM, CDR2 ANQGSEA. V was shortened by 8 bases and J by 3 bases, with 10 bases between the two germline ends. The CDR3 consists of 11 residues. CDR3 coding DNA: TGCAGCTTTTGGGCATACACTGAAGCTTTCTTT. It encodes CSFWAYTEAFF.

The CDR3 DNA sequence: TGTGCCAGCAGCTTAGCTAGCGTACCCACAGATACGCAGTATTTT. Protein product: CASSLASVPTDTQYF. The chain uses TRBV7-9 and TRBJ2-3; the D gene is possibly TRBD2 (5 bases). CDR3 length: 15 amino acids. The germline V and J ends were trimmed by 0 bases and 2 bases, with 9 bases remaining between them. Germline loops: CDR1 SEHNR, CDR2 FQNEAQ (reference sequence).

This sequence joins TRBV12-3 or TRBV12-4 and TRBJ2-1; TRBD2 matches at 10 bases. The V segment lost 7 bases and the J segment 2 bases; nucleotides outside the gene matches: 2. CDR3 length: 14 amino acids. CDR3 sequence: CASKGTSAYNEQFF. CDR3 nucleotide sequence: TGTGCCAGCAAGGGGACTAGCGCCTACAATGAGCAGTTCTTC.

Many counts were recorded for this clonotype. The chain combines TRBV24-1 with TRBJ2-3; the match to TRBD2 covers 10 bases. This CDR3 region has 17 residues. Germline values: CDR1 KGHDR, CDR2 SFDVKD. Losses at the gene ends were 4 bases for V and 5 bases for J; bases not matched to a gene: 11. The CDR3: CATSDRRSGRAGDTQYF. For the CDR3, the DNA is TGTGCCACCAGTGACCGGCGGAGCGGGAGGGCTGGAGATACGCAGTATTTT.

The chain has TRBV30 and TRBJ1-3; 8 nucleotides align to TRBD1. Unmatched junction bases numbered 5, after V lost 3 bases and J lost 4 bases. The germline gives CDR1 GTSNPN, CDR2 SVGIG (reference sequence). The CDR3 consists of 14 residues. DNA of the CDR3: TGTGCCTGGAGCAGGACAGGGTCGGGAAACACCATATATTTT. Translation: CAWSRTGSGNTIYF. The variable domain in full, with the rest retrieved from reference TRBV30 and TRBJ1-3, is SQTIHQWPATLVQPVGSPLSLECTVEGTSNPNLYWYRQAAGRGLQLLFYSVGIGQISSEVPQNLSASRPQDRQFILSSKKLLLSDSGFYLCAWSRTGSGNTIYFGEGSWLTVV.

The table lists this clonotype with a few counts. The V call is TRBV18, the J call TRBJ2-7; 10 nucleotides match TRBD1. Germline V gene lookup returns CDR1 KGHSH and CDR2 LQKENI. Losses at the gene ends were 2 bases for V and 6 bases for J; bases not matched to a gene: 4. The CDR3 is 14 residues long. This CDR3 is CASSPRQGAGEQYF. CDR3 sequence (DNA): TGTGCCAGCTCACCAAGACAGGGGGCTGGCGAGCAGTACTTC.

The sample holds a few counts of this clonotype. The CDR3 DNA sequence: TGTGCCAGCAGCCATCCGGGACTAGCGGTTACCAACTCCTACAATGAGCAGTTCTTC. Translation gives CASSHPGLAVTNSYNEQFF. The chain links TRBV3-1 to TRBJ2-1; 11 nucleotides agree with TRBD2. The germline V gene has CDR1 LGHDT and CDR2 YNNKEL (reference sequence). The CDR3 contains 19 residues. The V segment lost 3 bases and the J segment 0 bases; nucleotides outside the gene matches: 10.

This clonotype was seen many times. The CDR3 DNA reads TGTGCCAGCAGCTTAGTTGGTGGGGGACAGATGATAAACAATGAGCAGTTCTTC. Translated, it gives CASSLVGGGQMINNEQFF. The chain couples TRBV7-3 to TRBJ2-1; 7 bases line up with TRBD1. J was trimmed by 5 bases and V by 2 bases; bases with no gene match: 15. The CDR3 contains 18 residues. CDR1 SGHTA and CDR2 FQGTGA come from the germline V gene.

This clonotype was seen a handful of times. The chain joins TRBV7-2 to TRBJ1-6, with 7 bases lining up with TRBD1. The CDR3 length is 16 residues. The junction had 8 bases not matched to a gene; V was cut back by 1 base and J by 8 bases. Germline V gene lookup returns CDR1 SGHTA and CDR2 FQGNSA. The CDR3 loop reads CASSLEVWTGYSPLHF. In DNA, the CDR3 is TGTGCCAGCAGCTTAGAAGTTTGGACAGGCTATTCACCCCTCCACTTT.

This clonotype has a count of ten or more. The chain employs TRBV7-2 and TRBJ2-7; 8 bases map to TRBD1. The CDR3 has 14 amino acids. CDR1 and CDR2 from the germline V gene are SGHTA and FQGNSA. The junction had 8 bases not matched to a gene; V was cut back by 8 bases and J by 2 bases. The CDR3 loop is CASGNRDRPYEQYF. The DNA for the CDR3 is TGTGCCAGCGGTAATCGGGACAGGCCCTACGAGCAGTACTTC.

This clonotype was seen a few times. The rearrangement uses TRBV7-6 and TRBJ2-3, with TRBD2 identical over 9 bases. Germline values: CDR1 SGHVS, CDR2 FNYEAQ. With V trimmed by 5 bases and J by 2 bases, 11 bases remained unmatched. The CDR3 contains 17 residues. The CDR3 region has the DNA TGTGCCAGCAGCCCACGCCTAGCGGGGCCAACCACAGATACGCAGTATTTT. Encoded protein: CASSPRLAGPTTDTQYF.

This clonotype was seen more than once but under ten times. V is TRBV30 and J is TRBJ2-2; TRBD1 might be the D (6 bases). CDR1 and CDR2 (germline): GTSNPN, SVGIG (reference sequence). The CDR3 has 14 amino acids. The V end was cut by 4 bases, the J end by 7 bases, with 16 bases between. CDR3 DNA: TGTGCCTGGATCCTAACAGGGAGTAACGGGGAGCTGTTTTTT. Encoded protein: CAWILTGSNGELFF.

This clonotype occurred many times. V is TRBV6-2 or TRBV6-3 and J is TRBJ2-7; 7 bases line up with TRBD1. Germline V gives CDR1 MNHEY, CDR2 SVGEGT. Losses at the gene ends were 7 bases for V and 5 bases for J; bases not matched to a gene: 5. The CDR3 covers 12 residues. CDR3 DNA: TGTGCCAGCACCGACAGGGACAACGAGCAGTACTTC. Translating gives CASTDRDNEQYF.

In this sample, this clonotype turned up many times. The V and J genes are TRBV14 and TRBJ1-2; D remains unclear. Trimming cost V 0 bases and J 3 bases, with 8 bases left between them. Germline CDR1 and CDR2: SGHDN and FVKESK. The CDR3 has 14 residues. The CDR3 DNA is TGTGCCAGCAGCCAAGAAGAGCGGTACTATGGCTACACCTTC. It encodes CASSQEERYYGYTF.

The table lists this clonotype with a few counts. This chain joins TRBV16 and TRBJ1-4; D is possibly TRBD1 (5 bases). Germline CDR1 reads KGHSY; CDR2 reads FQNENV. V dropped 2 bases and J dropped 0 bases, with 7 bases sitting between them. CDR3 length: 15 amino acids. The CDR3 region is CASSQQGATNEKLFF. In nucleotides, the CDR3 is TGTGCCAGCAGCCAACAGGGCGCAACTAATGAAAAACTGTTTTTT. The full variable domain, with the rest looked up from reference TRBV16 and TRBJ1-4, is GEEVAQTPKHLVRGEGQKAKLYCAPIKGHSYVFWYQQVLKNEFKFLISFQNENVFDETGMPKERFSAKCLPNSPCSLEIQATKLEDSAVYFCASSQQGATNEKLFFGSGTQLSVL.

In its sample, this clonotype was seen many times. The rearrangement links TRBV6-1 to TRBJ2-1, with a possible D match to TRBD2 (6 bases). Germline loops: CDR1 MNHNS, CDR2 SASEGT. This CDR3 region has 17 residues. Trimming pared 3 bases from V and 7 bases from J, leaving 22 bases between. CDR3 residues: CASSDRLVGSAGNEQFF. In DNA form, the CDR3 reads TGTGCCAGCAGTGACAGATTGGTCGGGAGCGCCGGAAATGAGCAGTTCTTC.

This chain links TRBV6-6 with TRBJ2-1; D possibly matches TRBD1 or TRBD2 (5 bases each). Trimming shortened V by 6 bases and J by 3 bases, and 15 bases separated the two germline ends. CDR1 and CDR2 (germline): MNHNY, SVGAGI (reference sequence). There are 15 residues in the CDR3. The CDR3 nucleotides read TGTGCCAGCAGGTACGGGGACCTCCTCTACAATGAGCAGTTCTTC. It yields the protein CASRYGDLLYNEQFF.

This clonotype was detected ten times or more. This sequence joins TRBV4-3 and TRBJ1-1, with a possible D match to TRBD1 (6 bases). Looked up from germline, CDR1 is LGHNA and CDR2 is YSLEER. Trimming removed 2 bases at V and 8 bases at J, with 12 bases between. The CDR3 length is 13 residues. The DNA of the CDR3 is TGCGCCAGCAGCCAAAGGCAGGGGAAGGAAGCTTTCTTT. Residues: CASSQRQGKEAFF.

This clonotype was found a few times. V usage is TRBV7-2 and J usage is TRBJ2-7; a possible D gene is TRBD1 (6 bases). CDR3 length: 17 residues. Germline values: CDR1 SGHTA, CDR2 FQGNSA. Between the trimmed V and J ends, which lost 1 base and 1 base, there was a span of 17 bases. The CDR3 sequence is CASSLVGPGAVSYEQYF. In nucleotides, the CDR3 is TGTGCCAGCAGCTTAGTTGGTCCAGGGGCTGTGTCCTACGAGCAGTACTTC.

This clonotype was seen only a few times. This chain links TRBV20-1 with TRBJ1-1; unclear D gene. CDR1 DFQATT and CDR2 SNEGSKA come from the germline V gene (reference sequence). With 4 bases removed from V and 8 bases from J, the gap between germline ends came to 8 bases. This CDR3 spans 10 amino acids. CDR3 nucleotides: TGCAGTGCTACCTTAATGGAAGCTTTCTTT. This sequence encodes CSATLMEAFF.

The J gene is TRBJ2-7, the V gene TRBV11-3, with D possibly being TRBD2 (6 bases). The CDR3 has 17 residues. V lost 1 base, J lost 2 bases, and 18 bases lay in between. Looked up from germline, CDR1 is SGHNT and CDR2 is YENEEA. DNA for the CDR3: TGTGCCAGCAGCTTAGGTGGGGGGACGGACACTCCCTACGAGCAGTACTTC. It is translated as CASSLGGGTDTPYEQYF. Based on the CDR3 plus reference TRBV11-3 and TRBJ2-7, the full variable domain is EAGVVQSPRYKIIEKKQPVAFWCNPISGHNTLYWYLQNLGQGPELLIRYENEEAVDDSQLPKDRFSAERLKGVDSTLKIQPAELGDSAVYLCASSLGGGTDTPYEQYFGPGTRLTVT.

This clonotype was seen only once. V and J are TRBV10-3 and TRBJ2-7, with 7 bases lining up with TRBD1. V lost 4 bases, J lost 5 bases, and 14 bases stayed unmatched. CDR1 is ENHRY and CDR2 is SYGVKD in the germline V gene. This CDR3 has 16 residues. CDR3 amino acids: CAISGRKTGQGDEQYF. CDR3 coding DNA: TGTGCCATCAGTGGGCGTAAGACAGGGCAGGGCGACGAGCAGTACTTC.

This sequence joins TRBV6-2 or TRBV6-3 and TRBJ2-7; D gene unclear. This CDR3 spans 12 amino acids. Germline assignment: CDR1 MNHEY and CDR2 SVGEGT. The germline V and J ends were trimmed by 7 bases and 2 bases, with 9 bases remaining between them. The CDR3, as DNA: TGTGCCAGCAATAAGGGTACCTACGAGCAGTACTTC. Amino acid sequence: CASNKGTYEQYF.

This clonotype was seen only a few times. V usage is TRBV18 and J usage is TRBJ2-7; D is perhaps TRBD2 (5 bases). This CDR3 has 14 residues. The germline CDR1 and CDR2 sequences are KGHSH and LQKENI. Trimming took 3 bases from V and 3 from J, leaving 12 bases between them. CDR3 bases: TGTGCCAGCTCACCTCCGGAGGTTCTCTACGAGCAGTACTTC. Translated: CASSPPEVLYEQYF.

The chain joins TRBV19 to TRBJ1-5; D gene uncertain. The CDR3 contains 15 residues. Germline CDR1 and CDR2: LNHDA and SQIVND (reference sequence). V lost 0 bases and J 2 bases, leaving 8 bases between the germline ends. In nucleotides, the CDR3 is TGTGCCAGTAGTATAGAAGGAAGGGGCAATCAGCCCCAGCATTTT. Its translation is CASSIEGRGNQPQHF. Full variable domain (rest looked up from reference TRBV19 and TRBJ1-5): DGGITQSPKYLFRKEGQNVTLSCEQNLNHDAMYWYRQDPGQGLRLIYYSQIVNDFQKGDIAEGYSVSREKKESFPLTVTSAQKNPTAFYLCASSIEGRGNQPQHFGDGTRLSIL.

This clonotype was found a few times. The gene calls are TRBV18 and TRBJ2-7, with unresolved D. V lost 8 bases and J 3 bases, leaving 8 bases between the germline ends. In germline, CDR1 is KGHSH, CDR2 LQKENI. The CDR3 consists of 11 residues. The chain's CDR3 is CASRSFYEQYF. The CDR3 bases are TGTGCCAGCCGATCCTTCTACGAGCAGTACTTC.

This clonotype was observed at least ten times. The rearrangement joins TRBV30 to TRBJ1-2, with D possibly being TRBD1 (6 bases). Germline values: CDR1 GTSNPN, CDR2 SVGIG (reference sequence). V was shortened by 2 bases and J by 0 bases, with 13 bases between the two germline ends. The CDR3 is made up of 15 amino acids. The CDR3 region has the DNA TGTGCCTGGAGTCGGGACACAGTGACTAACTATGGCTACACCTTC. It specifies CAWSRDTVTNYGYTF.

The chain carries TRBV7-2 and TRBJ2-3, with D possibly being TRBD2 (5 bases). There are 13 residues in the CDR3. The V end lost 7 bases, the J end lost 3 bases, and 11 bases lay between the germline ends. Per germline, CDR1 SGHTA and CDR2 FQGNSA. The CDR3 is CASMERVTDTQYF. Here the CDR3 DNA reads TGTGCCAGCATGGAGAGGGTAACAGATACGCAGTATTTT.